Shown below are 12 T cell receptor beta chains from a single sample sequenced in a study of PD-1 and CTLA-4 blockade in melanoma (dated by TCRdb to the early 2020s). Library preparation was by the immunoSEQ multiplex PCR assay. The immuneACCESS repertoire file appears here via TCRdb, limited to in-frame rearrangements. These files lack a portion of the clones; in checked studies, under half of the deficit traces to unresolved V genes, and the cause of the others is not known. This sample is represented by 28,000 or so clones; roughly 90% of them were singletons. Over 8.5% of the sample is taken by the ten largest. The sequencing used CD8+ T cells from peripheral blood, collected from a patient given anti-PD-1 treatment. These receptors all come from a human donor with melanoma.

This rearrangement joins TRBV2 to TRBJ2-7; no clear D. Germline-derived CDR1 and CDR2 are SNHLY and FYNNEI. CDR3 size: 12 residues. With 1 base removed from V and 3 bases from J, the gap between germline ends came to 4 bases. The CDR3 DNA follows: TGTGCCAGCAGTGAAGACAACTACGAGCAGTACTTC. Translation: CASSEDNYEQYF.

The chain uses TRBV7-8 and TRBJ2-2; the match to TRBD1 covers 12 bases. J was trimmed by 6 bases and V by 5 bases; bases with no gene match: 13. The CDR3 consists of 18 residues. Germline CDR1 and CDR2: SGHVS and FQNEAQ. CDR3 in DNA: TGTGCCAGCAGCCTCTACCCGGGACAGGGGGCTAGTGCCGGGGAGCTGTTTTTT. It yields the protein CASSLYPGQGASAGELFF.

The chain joins TRBV6-5 to TRBJ1-1; D is unresolved. There are 11 residues in the CDR3. Trimming shortened V by 11 bases and J by 4 bases, and 11 bases separated the two germline ends. CDR1 MNHEY and CDR2 SVGAGI come from the germline V gene. The CDR3 bases are TGTGCCGTCCGTCGGGGCACTGAAGCTTTCTTT. Translating it yields CAVRRGTEAFF.

This chain connects TRBV30 to TRBJ2-4; D is possibly TRBD1 or TRBD2 (6 bases each). Germline V gene data show CDR1 as GTSNPN and CDR2 as SVGIG (reference sequence). With 2 bases removed from V and 3 bases from J, the gap between germline ends came to 11 bases. The CDR3 extends over 14 amino acids. CDR3 DNA sequence: TGTGCCTGGAGTAGGGGGGTAGGCAAAAACATTCAGTACTTC. Translated: CAWSRGVGKNIQYF.

CDR3 amino acids: CASSSAGLAANEQFF. The CDR3 bases are TGTGCCAGCAGTTCTGCCGGACTAGCCGCCAATGAGCAGTTCTTC. This chain connects TRBV27 to TRBJ2-1; 8 bases line up with TRBD2. The CDR3 extends over 15 amino acids. Unmatched junction bases numbered 8, after V lost 4 bases and J lost 6 bases. Germline-derived CDR1 and CDR2 are MNHEY and SMNVEV (reference sequence).

This chain links TRBV30 with TRBJ1-6; 10 nucleotides align to TRBD1. Germline loops: CDR1 GTSNPN, CDR2 SVGIG (reference sequence). J was trimmed by 8 bases and V by 6 bases; bases with no gene match: 10. The CDR3 covers 15 residues. CDR3: CACPPETGGYSPLHF. As DNA, the CDR3 is TGTGCCTGCCCTCCAGAGACAGGGGGCTATTCACCCCTCCACTTT. Variable domain in full (rest from reference TRBV30 and TRBJ1-6): SQTIHQWPATLVQPVGSPLSLECTVEGTSNPNLYWYRQAAGRGLQLLFYSVGIGQISSEVPQNLSASRPQDRQFILSSKKLLLSDSGFYLCACPPETGGYSPLHFGNGTRLTVT.

The gene calls are TRBV28 and TRBJ2-1; D gene unclear. CDR3 length equals 13 residues. Germline V gene data show CDR1 as MDHEN and CDR2 as SYDVKM. Deletions cut 6 bases from V and 8 bases from J, with 14 bases between. The CDR3: CASRSLHRHEQFF. As DNA, the CDR3 is TGTGCCAGCAGATCCCTCCATCGGCATGAGCAGTTCTTC.

With respect to this clone: A read error may account for a junction end that differs from germline. The chain links TRBV18 to TRBJ2-3; no reliable D call. There are 9 residues in the CDR3. Germline V gives CDR1 KGHSH, CDR2 LQKENI. The CDR3 sequence: CASSPPTHF. As DNA, the CDR3 is TGTGCCAGCTCACCGCCTACACATTTT.

This rearrangement joins TRBV27 to TRBJ2-7; 9 bases fit TRBD2. CDR1 and CDR2 from the germline V gene are MNHEY and SMNVEV (reference sequence). CDR3 length: 14 residues. Unmatched junction bases numbered 8, after V lost 11 bases and J lost 0 bases. The chain's CDR3 is CAVSAGGFSYEQYF. The CDR3, as DNA: TGTGCCGTTTCAGCGGGGGGCTTCTCCTACGAGCAGTACTTC.

The chain is built from TRBV11-1 and TRBJ1-1; 7 bases agree with TRBD1. Germline CDR1 and CDR2: SGHAT and FQDESV (reference sequence). With V trimmed by 5 bases and J by 7 bases, 7 bases remained unmatched. This CDR3 has 13 amino acids. CDR3 region: CASSPTGNGEAFF. DNA of the CDR3: TGTGCCAGCAGCCCGACAGGGAATGGTGAAGCTTTCTTT.

V is TRBV4-1 and J is TRBJ2-7, with 13 bases matching TRBD2. Germline V gene data show CDR1 as MGHRA and CDR2 as YSYEKL. CDR3 length: 17 amino acids. J lost 0 bases, V lost 2 bases, and 4 bases had no gene match. The CDR3 sequence is CASSQTGLAGLSYEQYF. The CDR3 nucleotides are TGCGCCAGCAGCCAAACGGGACTAGCGGGGCTCTCCTACGAGCAGTACTTC.

V is TRBV7-7 and J is TRBJ2-1; unclear D gene. CDR3 length: 14 amino acids. V was pared by 2 bases and J by 5 bases, with 10 bases between. CDR1 is SSHAT, CDR2 FNYEAQ, per germline (reference sequence). Here the CDR3 DNA reads TGTGCCAGCAGCTTAAAAGGACCAAACAATGAGCAGTTCTTC. Translating gives CASSLKGPNNEQFF.